Shown below are 18 T cell receptor beta chains from a single sample sequenced in a study of blood T cells in healthy people across ages. A second PCR, run for roughly 7 to 12 cycles, used a sample-barcoded 5' primer plus a J-beta primer mix. TCRdb analysed the 5' RACE reads with MiXCR anew, one entry per CDR3 protein. The data contain roughly 1.4 million distinct CDR3 sequences, roughly 60% of them singletons. The material sequenced was blood. The receptors were sampled from a man younger than 35 in good health.

The rearrangement links TRBV5-1 to TRBJ2-1; D might be TRBD2 (5 bases). This CDR3 spans 16 amino acids. CDR1 is SGHRS, CDR2 YFSETQ, per germline. V was pared by 0 bases and J by 6 bases, with 16 bases between. CDR3 sequence (DNA): TGCGCCAGCAGCTTGGTAGTGGGAGAGTTTCTCAATGAGCAGTTCTTC. Residues: CASSLVVGEFLNEQFF.

The CDR3 is CASSGQYSNQPQHF. The CDR3 DNA follows: TGTGCCAGCAGCGGACAGTATAGCAATCAGCCCCAGCATTTT. This chain joins TRBV9 and TRBJ1-5, with D perhaps matching TRBD1 (5 bases). The CDR3 totals 14 residues. V was clipped by 3 bases and J by 0 bases, with 7 bases between them. Germline loops: CDR1 SGDLS, CDR2 YYNGEE.

The V call is TRBV29-1, the J call TRBJ2-7; D may correspond to TRBD1 or TRBD2 (5 bases each). The assigned J gene may be wrong: the sequence end matches TRBJ2-5 better. The CDR3 is 12 amino acids. Looked up from germline, CDR1 is SQVTM and CDR2 is ANQGSEA. CDR3: CSADSGRGTQYF. CDR3 bases: TGCAGCGCTGACTCGGGACGAGGGACCCAGTACTTC.

The chain uses TRBV6-5 and TRBJ1-6; TRBD1 agrees at 7 bases. The ends lost 0 bases at V and 7 bases at J; junction bases unmatched: 3. This CDR3 is built from 15 residues. The V gene's germline CDR1 is MNHEY and CDR2 SVGAGI. In DNA, the CDR3 is TGTGCCAGCAGTTACTCTGCAGGGGGGAATTCACCCCTCCACTTT. It is translated as CASSYSAGGNSPLHF.

V gene TRBV11-2 combines with J gene TRBJ2-7; tentatively, D is TRBD2 (6 bases). V gave up 4 bases and J gave up 4 bases, with 14 bases separating them. The germline V gene has CDR1 SGHAT and CDR2 FQNNGV. This CDR3 spans 14 amino acids. CDR3 in DNA: TGTGCCAGCAGCTCCCTCCGGAGGGGATACGAGCAGTACTTC. Protein product: CASSSLRRGYEQYF.

To note about this clonotype: Its ends do not fully match the called genes, so a read error is possible. This chain joins TRBV10-3 and TRBJ2-6, with D perhaps assigned TRBD1 or TRBD2 (5 bases each). Germline V gene lookup returns CDR1 ENHRY and CDR2 SYGVKD. This CDR3 has 17 residues. The CDR3 DNA is TGTGCCATCACGGGAAGGGGACCCTCTCGTGGGGCCAACGTCCCGACTTTC. As protein: CAITGRGPSRGANVPTF.

This sequence joins TRBV5-6 and TRBJ1-5, with a tentative D call TRBD1 (5 bases). V lost 1 base, J lost 10 bases, and 12 bases lay in between. Per germline, CDR1 SGHDT and CDR2 YYEEEE. The CDR3 has 13 residues. This chain's CDR3 is CASSLTGLGPQHF. CDR3 in DNA: TGTGCCAGCAGCTTGACAGGCTTAGGACCCCAGCATTTT.

The V and J genes are TRBV7-2 and TRBJ2-2, with 10 bases identical to TRBD2. Losses at the gene ends were 4 bases for V and 2 bases for J; bases not matched to a gene: 7. The CDR3 totals 17 residues. Germline V gives CDR1 SGHTA, CDR2 FQGNSA. CDR3 sequence: CASSSGLAEANTGELFF. The DNA for the CDR3 is TGTGCCAGCAGCTCCGGACTAGCGGAAGCTAACACCGGGGAGCTGTTTTTT.

V gene TRBV20-1 combines with J gene TRBJ2-7; 10 nucleotides agree with TRBD2. The better agreement between TRBJ2-5 and the DNA end casts doubt on the J call. Germline CDR1 reads DFQATT; CDR2 reads SNEGSKA (reference sequence). The CDR3 covers 15 residues. The CDR3 DNA is TGCAGTGCTAACCCCGGGACTAGCGTCGAAGAGACCCAGTACTTC. Translated: CSANPGTSVEETQYF.

This clonotype has just one count. Relative to the germline gene, one junction end is altered; a read error may explain this. The chain has TRBV6-5 and TRBJ2-1, with D possibly matching TRBD1 (6 bases). Matching the DNA end better, TRBJ2-7 makes the J call doubtful. The germline V gene has CDR1 MNHEY and CDR2 SVGAGI. There are 13 residues in the CDR3. CDR3 sequence (DNA): TGTGCCAGCGGTTACGGACAGACGTACGAGCAGTACTTC. Translated: CASGYGQTYEQYF.

J is TRBJ1-2 and V is TRBV4-3, with 9 positions matching TRBD1. CDR3 length: 15 amino acids. With 5 bases clipped from V and 8 bases from J, the junction kept 12 bases outside the gene matches. CDR1 is LGHNA and CDR2 is YSLEER in the germline V gene. In DNA, the CDR3 is TGCGCCAGCAGCTCGCCGGGACAGGGAAGGGAAGGCTACACCTTC. The encoded protein is CASSSPGQGREGYTF.

The rearrangement joins TRBV29-1 to TRBJ1-4; D is possibly TRBD1 (5 bases). V dropped 3 bases and J dropped 0 bases, with 11 bases sitting between them. The length of the CDR3 is 15 residues. CDR1 SQVTM and CDR2 ANQGSEA come from the germline V gene. The CDR3 region is CSVEQGEATNEKLFF. In DNA, the CDR3 is TGCAGCGTTGAGCAGGGAGAGGCAACTAATGAAAAACTGTTTTTT.

The CDR3 loop is CSASSGSWSDEQFF. The CDR3 DNA reads TGCAGTGCTAGTAGCGGGAGCTGGAGCGATGAGCAGTTCTTC. V usage is TRBV20-1 and J usage is TRBJ2-1; 9 nucleotides agree with TRBD2. V gave up 3 bases and J gave up 8 bases; unmatched junction bases: 8. The V gene's germline CDR1 is DFQATT and CDR2 SNEGSKA (reference sequence). CDR3 length: 14 amino acids.

The chain uses TRBV5-1 and TRBJ2-4; TRBD2 matches at 12 bases. From germline, CDR1 is SGHRS and CDR2 YFSETQ. This CDR3 has 15 amino acids. J gave up 13 bases and V 4 bases, and 12 bases lay outside the gene matches. CDR3 in amino acids: CASSRRLAGVGEQYF. The CDR3 DNA sequence: TGCGCCAGCAGCCGCAGACTAGCGGGAGTAGGTGAGCAGTACTTC.

The chain carries TRBV27 and TRBJ1-1, with D perhaps matching TRBD1 (5 bases). The CDR3 contains 13 residues. The germline V gene encodes CDR1 MNHEY and CDR2 SMNVEV (reference sequence). With 8 bases removed from V and 4 bases from J, the gap between germline ends came to 14 bases. CDR3 DNA: TGTGCCAGCCTAACGACAGTGGGCACTGAAGCTTTCTTT. It encodes CASLTTVGTEAFF.

V and J are TRBV4-1 and TRBJ2-4, with D possibly being TRBD1 (6 bases). The assigned J gene may be wrong: the sequence end matches TRBJ2-7 better. Germline values: CDR1 MGHRA, CDR2 YSYEKL. The CDR3 consists of 17 residues. CDR3 loop: CASSQLRAGAGDYEQYF. The CDR3 DNA sequence: TGCGCCAGCAGCCAGCTTCGAGCAGGGGCTGGGGACTACGAGCAGTACTTC.

This clonotype was found many times. The chain employs TRBV12-3 or TRBV12-4 and TRBJ2-5; D unclear. This CDR3 has 14 amino acids. With 3 bases removed from V and 2 bases from J, the gap between germline ends came to 10 bases. The CDR3 DNA reads TGTGCCAGCAGTTTTTTAGGTTCTCAAGAGACCCAGTACTTC. This codes for CASSFLGSQETQYF.

The chain recombines TRBV7-9 with TRBJ2-5; 9 positions agree with TRBD1. The CDR3 has 16 amino acids. Trimming removed 4 bases from V and 7 bases from J; junction bases left unmatched: 13. Per the germline V gene, CDR1 is SEHNR and CDR2 is FQNEAQ (reference sequence). CDR3 in amino acids: CASSSTGGSGHGTQYF. In DNA, the CDR3 is TGTGCCAGCAGCTCTACAGGGGGCTCTGGGCATGGGACCCAGTACTTC. The full variable domain, in which reference TRBV7-9 and TRBJ2-5 provide the parts outside the CDR3, is DTGVSQNPRHKITKRGQNVTFRCDPISEHNRLYWYRQTLGQGPEFLTYFQNEAQLEKSRLLSDRFSAERPKGSFSTLEIQRTEQGDSAMYLCASSSTGGSGHGTQYFGPGTRLLVL.